Each of the 29 T cell receptor beta chains below was sequenced from the same sample in a study of response to subunit inactivated influenza vaccine. TCRdb re-called the RT-PCR reads through MiXCR, storing one row per CDR3 protein. The sample lists approximately 570,000 distinct CDR3 sequences; less than 10% were seen once. The sequenced sample was PBMCs from blood, obtained 23 to 25 months after vaccination. The receptors derive from a man between 50 and 70 years old who received an inactivated influenza vaccine.

This clonotype occurred many times. The chain couples TRBV11-1 to TRBJ2-3, with 11 positions matching TRBD1. The J segment lost 0 bases and the V segment lost 1 base, leaving 6 bases of the junction unmatched. Germline V gives CDR1 SGHAT, CDR2 FQDESV (reference sequence). The CDR3 loop spans 18 amino acids. The CDR3: CASSLGDRGYASTDTQYF. As DNA, the CDR3 is TGTGCCAGCAGCTTAGGGGACAGGGGGTACGCGAGCACAGATACGCAGTATTTT.

The J gene is TRBJ2-7, the V gene TRBV10-3, with D maybe TRBD2 (6 bases). Trimming took off 10 bases at V and 1 base at J, with 17 bases between the two ends. There are 14 residues in the CDR3. Germline CDR1 and CDR2: ENHRY and SYGVKD. CDR3 DNA sequence: TGTGCCACGGGGCGAAGTAGCGGTTCCTACGAGCAGTACTTC. It encodes CATGRSSGSYEQYF.

The chain uses TRBV6-1 and TRBJ2-7, with a possible D match to TRBD1 (8 bases). The V and J ends lost 5 bases and 5 bases respectively, with 19 bases between them. CDR3 length: 15 residues. Looked up from germline, CDR1 is MNHNS and CDR2 is SASEGT. CDR3 region: CASSKQGGGGNEQYF. The DNA for the CDR3 is TGTGCCAGCAGTAAACAGGGGGGAGGGGGAAACGAGCAGTACTTC.

This chain links TRBV5-1 with TRBJ2-2, with D perhaps matching TRBD1 or TRBD2 (5 bases each). The CDR3 contains 17 residues. The ends were cut back, 0 bases at V and 0 bases at J, with 12 bases in the middle. The V gene's germline CDR1 is SGHRS and CDR2 YFSETQ. DNA for the CDR3: TGCGCCAGCAGCTTGGGACCGGGACGGACGAACACCGGGGAGCTGTTTTTT. Translation gives CASSLGPGRTNTGELFF.

The V gene is TRBV7-9, the J gene TRBJ2-2; no reliable D call. The V end was cut by 11 bases, the J end by 6 bases, with 19 bases between. The CDR3 is 14 residues long. Germline V gene data show CDR1 as SEHNR and CDR2 as FQNEAQ (reference sequence). DNA of the CDR3: TGTGCCGGCAACAACTGGGATAAGGCCGGGGAGCTGTTTTTT. Encoded protein: CAGNNWDKAGELFF.

V and J are TRBV9 and TRBJ2-5; TRBD2 aligns across 7 bases. The germline V gene has CDR1 SGDLS and CDR2 YYNGEE. The CDR3 is 15 residues long. Trimming took 0 bases from V and 1 from J; bases not matched to a gene: 3. The CDR3 protein is CASSVAGGLQETQYF. DNA for the CDR3: TGTGCCAGCAGCGTAGCGGGGGGACTCCAAGAGACCCAGTACTTC.

The chain recombines TRBV24-1 with TRBJ2-7; the match to TRBD1 covers 12 bases. The CDR3 is 15 amino acids. Per the germline V gene, CDR1 is KGHDR and CDR2 is SFDVKD. V lost 2 bases and J lost 6; bases outside the gene matches: 4. In nucleotides, the CDR3 is TGTGCCACCAGTGATTCCGGGACAGGGGGCGCCGAGCAGTACTTC. Encoded protein: CATSDSGTGGAEQYF.

V and J are TRBV29-1 and TRBJ2-7, with D perhaps assigned TRBD1 or TRBD2 (5 bases each). V dropped 3 bases and J dropped 0 bases, with 6 bases sitting between them. From germline, CDR1 is SQVTM and CDR2 ANQGSEA. The CDR3 is 12 amino acids. DNA for the CDR3: TGCAGCGTTGAGGGGGACTCCTACGAGCAGTACTTC. Residues: CSVEGDSYEQYF.

This chain uses TRBV5-1 with TRBJ1-3, with D tentatively TRBD1 (6 bases). V was shortened by 4 bases and J by 0 bases, with 11 bases between the two germline ends. CDR1 is SGHRS, CDR2 YFSETQ, per germline. This CDR3 has 15 amino acids. CDR3: CASSDKGGSGNTIYF. The CDR3 DNA reads as TGCGCCAGCAGCGATAAAGGGGGCTCTGGAAACACCATATATTTT.

This clonotype was picked up a small number of times. The rearrangement joins TRBV6-1 to TRBJ2-3, with 8 bases lining up with TRBD1. The CDR3 contains 13 residues. V shed 5 bases, J shed 9 bases, and the junction held 7 bases outside the gene matches. Germline lookup yields CDR1 MNHNS and CDR2 SASEGT. The chain's CDR3 is CASSPDRVGTQYF. The CDR3, as DNA: TGTGCCAGCAGTCCGGACAGGGTCGGGACGCAGTATTTT.

The sample holds many counts of this clonotype. The gene calls are TRBV20-1 and TRBJ2-1; possible D gene TRBD2, 6 bases. The CDR3 spans 12 residues. Between the trimmed V and J ends, which lost 0 bases and 12 bases, there was a span of 12 bases. Germline V gene sequence: CDR1 DFQATT, CDR2 SNEGSKA (reference sequence). The CDR3 spells CSARDGTGRQFF. In nucleotides, the CDR3 is TGCAGTGCTAGAGATGGGACTGGCAGGCAGTTCTTC.

Ten or more counts support this clonotype. The CDR3, as DNA: TGCGCCAGCAGCGACGTAGCGATTGAGACCCAGTACTTC. Protein product: CASSDVAIETQYF. This sequence joins TRBV5-1 and TRBJ2-5; D perhaps matches TRBD2 (5 bases). The CDR3 sequence is 13 residues long. Per the germline V gene, CDR1 is SGHRS and CDR2 is YFSETQ. V lost 4 bases and J 5 bases, leaving 12 bases between the germline ends.

The genes are TRBV29-1 and TRBJ1-2, with D uncertain. V shed 2 bases and J shed 6 bases, with 10 bases lying between them. The germline V gene encodes CDR1 SQVTM and CDR2 ANQGSEA. The length of the CDR3 is 12 residues. Written as DNA, the CDR3 is TGCAGCGTTGAATCCCGAGGGAATGGCTACACCTTC. Encoded protein: CSVESRGNGYTF. Based on the CDR3 plus reference TRBV29-1 and TRBJ1-2, the full variable domain is SAVISQKPSRDICQRGTSLTIQCQVDSQVTMMFWYRQQPGQSLTLIATANQGSEATYESGFVIDKFPISRPNLTFSTLTVSNMSPEDSSIYLCSVESRGNGYTFGSGTRLTVV.

This clonotype showed up just a few times. The J gene is TRBJ2-1, the V gene TRBV20-1; D might be TRBD2 (7 bases). The germline gives CDR1 DFQATT, CDR2 SNEGSKA (reference sequence). The CDR3 is 17 residues long. Deletions cut 1 base from V and 4 bases from J, with 20 bases between. The CDR3: CSARGQERLAEYNEQFF. The CDR3 DNA is TGCAGTGCTAGAGGACAGGAGAGACTAGCAGAGTACAATGAGCAGTTCTTC.

V and J are TRBV7-6 and TRBJ2-1; D possibly corresponds to TRBD2 (5 bases). Trimming took off 3 bases at V and 6 bases at J, with 15 bases between the two ends. The CDR3 is made up of 15 amino acids. From germline, CDR1 is SGHVS and CDR2 FNYEAQ. CDR3 coding DNA: TGTGCCAGCAGCTTCCATGGTCCCCGGGGCAATGAGCAGTTCTTC. It is translated as CASSFHGPRGNEQFF.

This clonotype came up a few times. The rearrangement joins TRBV4-3 to TRBJ1-6; D remains unclear. The CDR3 has 13 residues. The germline gives CDR1 LGHNA, CDR2 YSLEER. Trimming cost V 3 bases and J 11 bases, with 11 bases left between them. CDR3 amino acids: CASSQRNTAPLHF. In nucleotides, the CDR3 is TGCGCCAGCAGCCAGAGGAACACGGCACCCCTCCACTTT.

In this sample, this clonotype turned up many times. This chain uses TRBV28 with TRBJ2-3; D call uncertain. Trimming removed 4 bases at V and 6 bases at J, with 5 bases between. This CDR3 has 11 amino acids. CDR1 is MDHEN, CDR2 SYDVKM, per germline. The CDR3 sequence: CASSYPDTQYF. The CDR3 DNA reads as TGTGCCAGCAGTTATCCTGATACGCAGTATTTT.

Note on this clonotype: Being one base from a much bigger clone, this may be a read error. The gene calls are TRBV27 and TRBJ2-7, with a tentative D call TRBD2 (6 bases). Trimming removed 6 bases from V and 6 bases from J, with 18 bases in between. In germline, CDR1 is MNHEY, CDR2 SMNVEV (reference sequence). The CDR3 totals 14 residues. For the CDR3, the DNA is TGTGCCAGCAGGCCGGAGGGGATCCCTTTCGAGCAGTACTTC. It encodes CASRPEGIPFEQYF.

This chain links TRBV4-1 with TRBJ2-2; TRBD2 might be the D (7 bases). CDR3 length: 16 residues. Trimming stripped 1 base from V and 4 bases from J, with 13 bases between. Germline V gene data show CDR1 as MGHRA and CDR2 as YSYEKL. The chain's CDR3 is CASSQAGGPRTGELFF. CDR3 DNA sequence: TGCGCCAGCAGCCAAGCCGGGGGGCCTCGCACCGGGGAGCTGTTTTTT.

The chain is built from TRBV12-5 and TRBJ2-7, with TRBD1 as a possible D gene (5 bases). CDR1 is LGHNT, CDR2 FRNRAP, per germline. Trimming cost V 2 bases and J 1 base, with 15 bases left between them. This CDR3 is 16 amino acids long. CDR3 coding DNA: TGTGCTAGTGGTTTGTGGCAGGGTCTAGATTCCTACGAGCAGTACTTC. This sequence encodes CASGLWQGLDSYEQYF.

This clonotype has only a few counts. This rearrangement joins TRBV5-1 to TRBJ1-1; D remains unclear. The CDR3 covers 15 residues. Trimming took 4 bases from V and 1 from J, leaving 14 bases between them. Germline lookup yields CDR1 SGHRS and CDR2 YFSETQ. The DNA of the CDR3 is TGCGCCAGCAGCACGTTAAGCGGGCAGAACACTGAAGCTTTCTTT. This encodes CASSTLSGQNTEAFF.

In nucleotides, the CDR3 is TGCAGCGCAACCCTTGAGGGGACAGGGGGAGAGACCCAGTACTTC. Protein product: CSATLEGTGGETQYF. The gene calls are TRBV29-1 and TRBJ2-5; 11 positions match TRBD1. The J segment lost 4 bases and the V segment lost 7 bases, leaving 11 bases of the junction unmatched. Germline V gives CDR1 SQVTM, CDR2 ANQGSEA. The CDR3 contains 15 residues.

In this sample, this clonotype turned up a few times. The chain employs TRBV6-2 or TRBV6-3 and TRBJ1-3, with unresolved D. The CDR3 contains 13 residues. Germline loops: CDR1 MNHEY, CDR2 SVGEGT. The V gene lost 2 bases and the J gene lost 0 bases, with 2 bases spanning the gap. The CDR3 bases are TGTGCCAGCAGTTACGCCTCTGGAAACACCATATATTTT. It translates to CASSYASGNTIYF.

This clonotype was found a few times. The CDR3 nucleotides are TGTGCCAGCAGCCGGACGATACGTGGAGAGACCCAGTACTTC. Its protein is CASSRTIRGETQYF. V usage is TRBV6-1 and J usage is TRBJ2-5; no firm D call. The V end was cut by 6 bases, the J end by 4 bases, with 15 bases between. The germline V gene has CDR1 MNHNS and CDR2 SASEGT. The CDR3 spans 14 residues.

This clonotype occurred many times. V usage is TRBV29-1 and J usage is TRBJ2-3; D call uncertain. The CDR3 contains 15 residues. Per germline, CDR1 SQVTM and CDR2 ANQGSEA. V lost 2 bases and J 2 bases, leaving 14 bases between the germline ends. CDR3 residues: CSVEPHHSLTDTQYF. DNA of the CDR3: TGCAGCGTTGAACCCCATCACTCCCTCACAGATACGCAGTATTTT.

There are a few counts of this clonotype. The V gene is TRBV21-1, the J gene TRBJ2-7. TRBV21-1 is designated a pseudogene. CDR3 length equals 12 residues. The CDR3 region has the DNA TGTGCCAGCAGCGAAAGAAGATACGAGCAGTACTTC. This codes for CASSERRYEQYF.

This clonotype was seen many times. This chain links TRBV7-2 with TRBJ2-5; unclear D gene. V lost 6 bases and J lost 2, with 7 bases in between. The CDR3 consists of 12 residues. Germline CDR1 SGHTA, CDR2 FQGNSA. Here the CDR3 reads CASSHGQETQYF. The CDR3, as DNA: TGTGCCAGCAGTCATGGGCAAGAGACCCAGTACTTC.

Regarding this clonotype: The junction does not match germline at one end; this may be a read error. The chain couples TRBV19 to TRBJ2-2, with D possibly matching TRBD2 (6 bases). CDR3 length equals 17 residues. Germline V gene lookup returns CDR1 LNHDA and CDR2 SQIVND (reference sequence). The CDR3 reads CSSSPSVWRGNTGELFF. DNA for the CDR3: TGTTCCAGTAGTCCCTCAGTTTGGAGGGGGAACACCGGGGAGCTGTTTTTT. Full variable domain (rest looked up from reference TRBV19 and TRBJ2-2): DGGITQSPKYLFRKEGQNVTLSCEQNLNHDAMYWYRQDPGQGLRLIYYSQIVNDFQKGDIAEGYSVSREKKESFPLTVTSAQKNPTAFYLCSSSPSVWRGNTGELFFGEGSRLTVL.

The V call is TRBV20-1, the J call TRBJ2-1, with 9 bases matching TRBD2. Germline V gene lookup returns CDR1 DFQATT and CDR2 SNEGSKA (reference sequence). Losses at the gene ends were 6 bases for V and 9 bases for J; bases not matched to a gene: 9. The CDR3 is 13 amino acids. The CDR3 sequence: CSARRRGGLEQFF. The CDR3 DNA reads TGCAGTGCCAGACGGCGGGGGGGCCTTGAGCAGTTCTTC.